A single sample is the source of the 20 T cell receptor beta chains below, sequenced in a study of T cells after yellow fever vaccination. Using its own MiXCR run on the 5' RACE reads, TCRdb lists one record per CDR3 protein. This sample has under 400,000 distinct CDR3 sequences, with about 9.9% found just once. Sequences were derived from PBMCs, sampled on the day of the first yellow fever vaccination. These receptor sequences come from a man aged 18 to 30 who received the YFV17D yellow fever vaccine.

V and J are TRBV29-1 and TRBJ2-3; D is perhaps TRBD2 (6 bases). V was shortened by 6 bases and J by 3 bases, with 16 bases between the two germline ends. The CDR3 consists of 14 residues. In germline, CDR1 is SQVTM, CDR2 ANQGSEA. CDR3 amino acids: CSVRDSGGTDTQYF. As DNA, the CDR3 is TGCAGCGTGAGGGACTCCGGAGGGACAGATACGCAGTATTTT.

Only a few counts were recorded for this clonotype. The J gene is TRBJ1-2, the V gene TRBV5-6, with D uncertain. V lost 1 base to trimming and J lost 0 bases, with 7 bases between them. This CDR3 region has 14 residues. Germline CDR1 SGHDT, CDR2 YYEEEE. DNA for the CDR3: TGTGCCAGCAGCTTGATAACAGCTAACTATGGCTACACCTTC. This encodes CASSLITANYGYTF. Combining the CDR3 with reference TRBV5-6 and TRBJ1-2 gives the whole variable domain DAGVTQSPTHLIKTRGQQVTLRCSPKSGHDTVSWYQQALGQGPQFIFQYYEEEERQRGNFPDRFSGHQFPNYSSELNVNALLLGDSALYLCASSLITANYGYTFGSGTRLTVV.

V gene TRBV7-2 combines with J gene TRBJ2-1; a possible D gene is TRBD1 (6 bases). Germline V gene sequence: CDR1 SGHTA, CDR2 FQGNSA. The CDR3 extends over 14 amino acids. Trimming left V 5 bases short and J 8 bases short, with 16 bases between. The CDR3 nucleotides are TGTGCCAGCAGCCCTAGTTGGACAGTTCATGAGCAGTTCTTC. This gives the protein CASSPSWTVHEQFF.

V usage is TRBV3-1 and J usage is TRBJ2-7; no firm D call. Per the germline V gene, CDR1 is LGHDT and CDR2 is YNNKEL (reference sequence). The CDR3 is 13 residues long. Trimming stripped 4 bases from V and 2 bases from J, with 9 bases between. The CDR3 DNA follows: TGTGCCAGCAGCCTGACACCGACCTACGAGCAGTACTTC. It codes for CASSLTPTYEQYF.

This clonotype was observed at least ten times. The chain combines TRBV7-2 with TRBJ1-2, with 8 bases that match TRBD1. V was pared by 5 bases and J by 6 bases, with 14 bases of the junction left unmatched. Per germline, CDR1 SGHTA and CDR2 FQGNSA. This CDR3 is built from 16 residues. The chain's CDR3 is CASSPDQSGGSDGYTF. The CDR3 DNA follows: TGTGCCAGCAGCCCCGACCAATCAGGGGGCAGCGATGGCTACACCTTC.

This clonotype was seen more than once but under ten times. The chain couples TRBV4-2 to TRBJ1-1; TRBD1 aligns across 7 bases. The V gene's germline CDR1 is LGHNA and CDR2 YNFKEQ. V lost 0 bases and J lost 3; bases outside the gene matches: 7. The CDR3 is made up of 16 amino acids. CDR3 DNA sequence: TGTGCCAGCAGCCAAGAGAACGGAGGGGGCCACACTGAAGCTTTCTTT. Translation: CASSQENGGGHTEAFF.

This rearrangement joins TRBV5-1 to TRBJ2-4, with no clear D. Per germline, CDR1 SGHRS and CDR2 YFSETQ. Trimming removed 2 bases from V and 8 bases from J, with 14 bases in between. The CDR3 is 14 amino acids. The CDR3 protein is CASSLGLLADIQYF. The DNA of the CDR3 is TGCGCCAGCAGCTTAGGTCTCCTCGCGGACATTCAGTACTTC.

CDR3: CATSRGATNTGELFF. Written as DNA, the CDR3 is TGTGCCACCAGCAGAGGGGCCACGAACACCGGGGAGCTGTTTTTT. The chain recombines TRBV15 with TRBJ2-2; D unresolved. Trimming removed 1 base from V and 0 bases from J, with 6 bases in between. Germline-derived CDR1 and CDR2 are LNHNV and YYDKDF (reference sequence). The CDR3 consists of 15 residues.

CDR3 coding DNA: TGTGCCAGCAGTTTGGGACGGGAGATTTATGGCTACACCTTC. Amino acids: CASSLGREIYGYTF. This rearrangement joins TRBV27 to TRBJ1-2; perhaps TRBD1 as D (5 bases). Germline assignment: CDR1 MNHEY and CDR2 SMNVEV (reference sequence). This CDR3 contains 14 residues. V lost 3 bases and J lost 5, with 13 bases in between.

This clonotype came up a few times. The chain uses TRBV5-5 and TRBJ2-5; TRBD2 might be the D (6 bases). CDR1 SGHKS and CDR2 YYEKEE come from the germline V gene (reference sequence). The CDR3 is made up of 16 amino acids. V shed 2 bases and J shed 3 bases, with 17 bases lying between them. CDR3 DNA: TGTGCCAGCAGCTTTTTTCTCCTTGGGGGGAAAGAGACCCAGTACTTC. Translating it yields CASSFFLLGGKETQYF.

This clonotype was counted many times. J is TRBJ2-1 and V is TRBV7-3; D is unresolved. The CDR3 length is 13 residues. The V end was cut by 3 bases, the J end by 8 bases, with 11 bases between. From germline, CDR1 is SGHTA and CDR2 FQGTGA. CDR3 coding DNA: TGTGCCAGCAGCTTTATGGGCTTAGATGAGCAGTTCTTC. Its translation: CASSFMGLDEQFF.

This clonotype has a count of ten or more. The J gene is TRBJ2-7, the V gene TRBV7-2, with 7 bases identical to TRBD1. V gave up 5 bases and J gave up 3 bases; unmatched junction bases: 4. Germline lookup yields CDR1 SGHTA and CDR2 FQGNSA. The CDR3 length is 13 residues. The CDR3: CASSPTGFYEQYV. DNA for the CDR3: TGTGCCAGCAGCCCGACAGGGTTCTACGAGCAGTACGTC.

This clonotype was observed a handful of times. This chain's CDR3 is CASSLGSENNEQFF. In DNA form, the CDR3 reads TGCGCCAGCAGCTTGGGATCAGAAAACAATGAGCAGTTCTTC. This chain links TRBV5-1 with TRBJ2-1, with D unclear. Trimming cost V 0 bases and J 5 bases, with 9 bases left between them. Germline V gene lookup returns CDR1 SGHRS and CDR2 YFSETQ. This CDR3 region has 14 residues.

The chain combines TRBV7-9 with TRBJ2-1; D remains unclear. CDR3 size: 13 residues. Per germline, CDR1 SEHNR and CDR2 FQNEAQ (reference sequence). V was pared by 2 bases and J by 6 bases, with 8 bases between. The chain's CDR3 is CASSLSRANEQFF. The CDR3 nucleotides read TGTGCCAGCAGCTTATCTAGAGCCAATGAGCAGTTCTTC.

The chain has TRBV7-3 and TRBJ1-1; 11 bases match TRBD1. CDR3 length: 15 amino acids. CDR1 SGHTA and CDR2 FQGTGA come from the germline V gene. The junction had 4 bases not matched to a gene; V was cut back by 1 base and J by 6 bases. As DNA, the CDR3 is TGTGCCAGCAGCTTAAGGGGGGGACAGGGGGCTGAAGCTTTCTTT. Amino acid sequence: CASSLRGGQGAEAFF.

This clonotype was detected ten times or more. This chain connects TRBV20-1 to TRBJ2-1; TRBD2 might be the D (6 bases). Germline V lookup: CDR1 DFQATT, CDR2 SNEGSKA (reference sequence). The CDR3 is 14 residues long. Trimming pared 6 bases from V and 0 bases from J, leaving 12 bases between. CDR3 region: CSARGSSSYNEQFF. In DNA form, the CDR3 reads TGCAGTGCCCGGGGGTCCAGCTCCTACAATGAGCAGTTCTTC.

The chain couples TRBV2 to TRBJ1-1; D gene uncertain. Per the germline V gene, CDR1 is SNHLY and CDR2 is FYNNEI. Trimming left V 8 bases short and J 1 base short, with 11 bases between. This CDR3 region has 13 residues. CDR3 DNA: TGTGCCAGCCGTCTAGGCCAGAACACTGAAGCTTTCTTT. Encoded protein: CASRLGQNTEAFF.

The V call is TRBV7-3, the J call TRBJ1-6; TRBD1 might be the D (6 bases). Trimming pared 0 bases from V and 0 bases from J, leaving 6 bases between. Germline loops: CDR1 SGHTA, CDR2 FQGTGA. This CDR3 is 16 amino acids long. The CDR3 DNA is TGTGCCAGCAGCTTAACAGGGGGCTCCTATAATTCACCCCTCCACTTT. Translation gives CASSLTGGSYNSPLHF.

This clonotype was recorded a few times. The V gene is TRBV7-6, the J gene TRBJ2-2; either TRBD1 or TRBD2 may supply D (6 bases each). Trimming removed 3 bases from V and 6 bases from J, with 17 bases in between. The CDR3 covers 16 residues. The V gene's germline CDR1 is SGHVS and CDR2 FNYEAQ. CDR3 bases: TGTGCCAGCAGCTTGAACGGGGGCACGTTGGCCGGGGAGCTGTTTTTT. It codes for CASSLNGGTLAGELFF.

The chain carries TRBV7-2 and TRBJ2-7; 7 bases line up with TRBD2. The CDR3 has 14 residues. Germline CDR1 reads SGHTA; CDR2 reads FQGNSA. Unmatched junction bases numbered 5, after V lost 4 bases and J lost 2 bases. The CDR3 sequence is CASSSSLAAYEQYV. In DNA, the CDR3 is TGTGCCAGCAGCTCGAGCCTAGCGGCCTACGAGCAGTACGTC.